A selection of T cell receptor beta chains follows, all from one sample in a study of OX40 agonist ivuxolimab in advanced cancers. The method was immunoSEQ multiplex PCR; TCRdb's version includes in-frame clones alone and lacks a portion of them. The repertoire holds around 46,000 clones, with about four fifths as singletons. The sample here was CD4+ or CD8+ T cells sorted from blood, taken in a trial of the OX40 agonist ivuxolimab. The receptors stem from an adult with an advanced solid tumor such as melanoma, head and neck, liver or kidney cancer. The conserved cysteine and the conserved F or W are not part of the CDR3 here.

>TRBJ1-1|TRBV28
ASTSPGTGNLEAF
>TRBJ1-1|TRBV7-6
ASSLAAGSMNTEAF
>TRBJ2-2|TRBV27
ASSLSPGTGTGELF
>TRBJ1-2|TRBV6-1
ASSEPDRGFYGYT
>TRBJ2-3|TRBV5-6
ASSPGRDTQY
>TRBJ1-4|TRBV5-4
ASSLGTREKLF
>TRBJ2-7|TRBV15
ATSGRVAGTYEQY
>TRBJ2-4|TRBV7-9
ASSYPQGAKNIQY
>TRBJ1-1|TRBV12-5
ASGFNSKAF
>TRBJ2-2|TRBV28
ASSPDSWENTGELF
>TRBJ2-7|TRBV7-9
ASSPRTSGTYEQY
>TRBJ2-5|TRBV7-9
ASTTPEGEGETQY
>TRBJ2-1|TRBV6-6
ASSLSNEQF
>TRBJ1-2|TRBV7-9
ASSPDSPWGYT
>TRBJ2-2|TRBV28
ASSFNTGELF
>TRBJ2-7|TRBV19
ASNAQGAGEQY
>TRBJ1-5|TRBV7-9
ASSPYREGQPQH
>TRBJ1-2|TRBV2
ASTLFGTGDTYGYT
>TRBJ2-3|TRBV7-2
ASSLEGDTQY
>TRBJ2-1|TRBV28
ASSFLGTSGSEQF
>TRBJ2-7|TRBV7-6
ASSSGGKYEQY
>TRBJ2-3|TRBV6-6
ASSAEFKPSTDTQY
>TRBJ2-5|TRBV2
ASTRTTSDETQY
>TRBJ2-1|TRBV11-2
ASSLNPGSYNEQF
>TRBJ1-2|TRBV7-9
ASSPGQYSYT
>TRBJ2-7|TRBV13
ASSPKDRGAYEQY
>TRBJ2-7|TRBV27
ASSEGQGSPYEQY
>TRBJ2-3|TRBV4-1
ASSNPGTESHGTTDTQY
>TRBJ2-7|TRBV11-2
ASSFPAGYEQY
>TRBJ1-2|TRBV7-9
ASSHGGFKGGYT